One sample yielded the 6 T cell receptor beta chains listed below, sequenced in a study of monozygotic twins with inflammatory bowel disease. TCRdb re-called the 5' RACE reads; one entry per CDR3 protein, DNA not given. The sample's table shows about 380,000 distinct CDR3 sequences. The sample consisted of blood. The receptors originated from a human donor with ulcerative colitis or Crohn's disease, or a healthy co-twin of an affected twin (not recorded which).

V is TRBV18 and J is TRBJ1-1; TCRdb outputs TRBD1, but without DNA this stays unchecked. Germline CDR1 is KGHSH and CDR2 is LQKENI. This CDR3 has 15 amino acids. The CDR3 sequence: CASSPRTLPNTEAFF.

The rearrangement joins TRBV6-2 or TRBV6-3 to TRBJ2-1; no DNA is available, so the TRBD1 call from TCRdb remains unchecked. The CDR3 covers 15 residues. In germline, CDR1 is MNHEY, CDR2 SVGEGT. CDR3 protein: CASQRSGGLYNEQFF.

The rearrangement uses TRBV29-1 and TRBJ2-4. Germline V gene lookup returns CDR1 SQVTM and CDR2 ANQGSEA. The CDR3 runs 12 residues. CDR3: CSVARSGNIQYF.

The chain is built from TRBV9 and TRBJ2-2; without DNA, the TCRdb call of TRBD1 cannot be checked. This CDR3 comprises 16 residues. Germline lookup yields CDR1 SGDLS and CDR2 YYNGEE. The CDR3 here is CASSAWTGANTGELFF.

The CDR3 sequence is CASSTRQGANSPLHF. V and J are TRBV7-2 and TRBJ1-6; as DNA is missing, the TRBD1 call by TCRdb cannot be tested. The CDR3 contains 15 residues. Per the germline V gene, CDR1 is SGHTA and CDR2 is FQGNSA.

The chain carries TRBV7-9 and TRBJ2-7; TCRdb's D call of TRBD1 is untestable without DNA. The CDR3 spans 16 residues. Germline values: CDR1 SEHNR, CDR2 FQNEAQ (reference sequence). CDR3 loop: CASSLSPGTGAYEQYF. The entire variable domain, with the rest obtained from reference TRBV7-9 and TRBJ2-7, is as follows: DTGVSQNPRHKITKRGQNVTFRCDPISEHNRLYWYRQTLGQGPEFLTYFQNEAQLEKSRLLSDRFSAERPKGSFSTLEIQRTEQGDSAMYLCASSLSPGTGAYEQYFGPGTRLTVT.